Listed below are T cell receptor beta chains from one sample, sequenced in a study of beta chain features in type 1 diabetes. Only in-frame clones appear in the TCRdb table, and some are missing; sequencing was by immunoSEQ multiplex PCR. The sample yields hundreds of thousands of clones, roughly a sixth seen once. The source material was naive CD4+ T cells from blood. The origin of the receptors is a man younger than 30 in good health. The CDR3 runs from the conserved cysteine through the conserved F or W. A D gene is named only where the DNA matches it firmly. For some rows the clone size is stated as once, few or many, or as a class when expanded; others skip it.

J gene: TRBJ2-1
V gene: TRBV15
D gene: TRBD2
clone size: few
CDR3 protein: CATATLAVSYNEQFF
CDR3 DNA: TGTGCCACCGCTACTCTAGCGGTGTCCTACAATGAGCAGTTCTTC

J gene: TRBJ2-5
V gene: TRBV2
D gene: .
clone size: .
CDR3 protein: CASSLDRQETQYF
CDR3 DNA: TGTGCCAGCAGTCTGGACAGACAAGAGACCCAGTACTTC

J gene: TRBJ1-3
V gene: TRBV7-9
D gene: TRBD1
clone size: .
CDR3 protein: CASSPTTGDSGNTIYF
CDR3 DNA: TGTGCCAGCAGCCCCACTACAGGGGACTCTGGAAACACCATATATTTT

J gene: TRBJ2-7
V gene: TRBV4-3
D gene: .
clone size: few
CDR3 protein: CASSSTVGPPYEQYF
CDR3 DNA: TGCGCCAGCAGCTCTACCGTGGGACCCCCCTACGAGCAGTACTTC

J gene: TRBJ2-3
V gene: TRBV7-9
D gene: TRBD1
clone size: few
CDR3 protein: CASSLGTGRVDTQYF
CDR3 DNA: TGTGCCAGCAGCTTGGGGACAGGCCGGGTAGATACGCAGTATTTT

J gene: TRBJ2-7
V gene: TRBV23-1
D gene: .
clone size: .
CDR3 protein: CASSTADSTIYEQYF
CDR3 DNA: TGCGCCAGCAGCACCGCGGACAGTACAATCTACGAGCAGTACTTC

J gene: TRBJ1-6
V gene: TRBV28
D gene: .
clone size: few
CDR3 protein: CASSPGNGWNSPLHF
CDR3 DNA: TGTGCCAGCAGTCCAGGGAATGGGTGGAATTCACCCCTCCACTTT

J gene: TRBJ2-7
V gene: TRBV7-2
D gene: TRBD1
clone size: few
CDR3 protein: CASSLAGDRGHEQYF
CDR3 DNA: TGTGCCAGCAGCTTAGCGGGGGACAGGGGCCACGAGCAGTACTTC

J gene: TRBJ2-6
V gene: TRBV7-2
D gene: TRBD1
clone size: .
CDR3 protein: CASSFTGGDAGANVLTF
CDR3 DNA: TGTGCCAGCAGCTTCACAGGGGGCGATGCTGGGGCCAACGTCCTGACTTTC

J gene: TRBJ1-3
V gene: TRBV15
D gene: .
clone size: once
CDR3 protein: CATSRDIGNTIYF
CDR3 DNA: TGTGCCACCAGCAGGGACATCGGAAACACCATATATTTT

J gene: TRBJ1-5
V gene: TRBV6-6
D gene: .
clone size: .
CDR3 protein: CASSYSAMVNQPQHF
CDR3 DNA: TGTGCCAGCAGTTACTCGGCGATGGTTAATCAGCCCCAGCATTTT

J gene: TRBJ2-3
V gene: TRBV9
D gene: .
clone size: .
CDR3 protein: CASSVAGLDTQYF
CDR3 DNA: TGTGCCAGCAGCGTAGCGGGACTAGATACGCAGTATTTT

J gene: TRBJ2-2
V gene: TRBV27
D gene: .
clone size: .
CDR3 protein: CASSRNTGELFF
CDR3 DNA: TGTGCCAGCAGCCGAAACACCGGGGAGCTGTTTTTT

J gene: TRBJ2-4
V gene: TRBV14
D gene: TRBD2
clone size: many
CDR3 protein: CASSRGTSQNIQYF
CDR3 DNA: TGTGCCAGCAGCCGCGGGACTAGTCAAAACATTCAGTACTTC

J gene: TRBJ2-1
V gene: TRBV10-3
D gene: TRBD2
clone size: .
CDR3 protein: CAIRSTSGENNEQFF
CDR3 DNA: TGTGCCATCAGATCGACTAGCGGGGAAAACAATGAGCAGTTCTTC

J gene: TRBJ2-7
V gene: TRBV28
D gene: TRBD2
clone size: .
CDR3 protein: CASTIWGGLGVSEQYF
CDR3 DNA: TGTGCCAGCACCATCTGGGGGGGACTAGGTGTTAGCGAGCAGTACTTC

J gene: TRBJ1-1
V gene: TRBV28
D gene: .
clone size: few
CDR3 protein: CASSTRAEAFF
CDR3 DNA: TGTGCCAGCAGTACCCGCGCTGAAGCTTTCTTT

J gene: TRBJ1-2
V gene: TRBV7-9
D gene: .
clone size: few
CDR3 protein: CASSFLSGRGGSGYGYTF
CDR3 DNA: TGTGCCAGCAGCTTTTTGTCAGGAAGGGGTGGTAGCGGCTATGGCTACACCTTC

J gene: TRBJ2-3
V gene: TRBV11-2
D gene: .
clone size: .
CDR3 protein: CASSLVGSPATDTQYF
CDR3 DNA: TGTGCCAGCAGCTTAGTTGGCTCACCTGCCACAGATACGCAGTATTTT

J gene: TRBJ1-2
V gene: TRBV7-9
D gene: TRBD1
clone size: few
CDR3 protein: CASRGQGGGNYGYTF
CDR3 DNA: TGTGCCAGCAGGGGACAGGGAGGAGGAAACTATGGCTACACCTTC

J gene: TRBJ2-7
V gene: TRBV19
D gene: TRBD1
clone size: .
CDR3 protein: CASSITGQGSYEQYF
CDR3 DNA: TGTGCCAGTAGTATAACGGGACAGGGCTCCTACGAGCAGTACTTC

J gene: TRBJ2-4
V gene: TRBV14
D gene: .
clone size: many
CDR3 protein: CASSQQRYIQYF
CDR3 DNA: TGTGCCAGCAGCCAACAGCGCTACATTCAGTACTTC

J gene: TRBJ2-5
V gene: TRBV7-2
D gene: TRBD1
clone size: .
CDR3 protein: CASSLQGLGDQETQYF
CDR3 DNA: TGTGCCAGCAGCCTACAGGGGTTGGGAGACCAAGAGACCCAGTACTTC

J gene: TRBJ1-2
V gene: TRBV14
D gene: .
clone size: few
CDR3 protein: CASSQDGNRADGYTF
CDR3 DNA: TGTGCCAGCAGCCAAGATGGGAACAGGGCGGATGGCTACACCTTC

J gene: TRBJ1-5
V gene: TRBV10-3
D gene: .
clone size: few
CDR3 protein: CAITPDEGVSNQPQHF
CDR3 DNA: TGTGCCATCACCCCCGACGAGGGGGTGAGCAATCAGCCCCAGCATTTT

J gene: TRBJ1-1
V gene: TRBV10-3
D gene: .
clone size: few
CDR3 protein: CAISDQGINTEAFF
CDR3 DNA: TGTGCCATCAGTGATCAAGGGATAAACACTGAAGCTTTCTTT

J gene: TRBJ1-2
V gene: TRBV5-4
D gene: TRBD1
clone size: .
CDR3 protein: CASSSGDRVSYTF
CDR3 DNA: TGTGCCAGCAGCAGCGGGGACAGGGTTAGCTACACCTTC

J gene: TRBJ2-2
V gene: TRBV9
D gene: .
clone size: few
CDR3 protein: CASSADVGPGELFF
CDR3 DNA: TGTGCCAGCAGCGCCGACGTGGGCCCCGGGGAGCTGTTTTTT

J gene: TRBJ1-5
V gene: TRBV20-1
D gene: .
clone size: .
CDR3 protein: CSARGNQPQHF
CDR3 DNA: TGCAGTGCTAGAGGCAATCAGCCCCAGCATTTT

J gene: TRBJ1-6
V gene: TRBV6-5
D gene: .
clone size: once
CDR3 protein: CASRTGNSPLHF
CDR3 DNA: TGTGCCAGCAGGACAGGCAATTCACCCCTCCACTTT

J gene: TRBJ1-5
V gene: TRBV18
D gene: .
clone size: few
CDR3 protein: CASSPASADNQPQHF
CDR3 DNA: TGTGCCAGCTCACCAGCAAGTGCAGACAATCAGCCCCAGCATTTT

J gene: TRBJ1-1
V gene: TRBV5-4
D gene: .
clone size: .
CDR3 protein: CASSVPGPNTEAFF
CDR3 DNA: TGTGCCAGCAGCGTACCGGGCCCCAACACTGAAGCTTTCTTT

J gene: TRBJ2-5
V gene: TRBV11-2
D gene: TRBD1
clone size: .
CDR3 protein: CASSRFFGQGLLQETQYF
CDR3 DNA: TGTGCCAGCAGCCGCTTCTTTGGACAGGGGCTCCTTCAGGAGACCCAGTACTTC

J gene: TRBJ2-5
V gene: TRBV7-2
D gene: .
clone size: .
CDR3 protein: CASSFREGGQETQYF
CDR3 DNA: TGTGCCAGCAGCTTCAGGGAGGGGGGGCAAGAGACCCAGTACTTC

J gene: TRBJ2-7
V gene: TRBV5-6
D gene: TRBD1
clone size: few
CDR3 protein: CASSPGTGGGGYEQYF
CDR3 DNA: TGTGCCAGCAGCCCGGGGACAGGGGGCGGTGGCTACGAGCAGTACTTC

J gene: TRBJ1-2
V gene: TRBV10-3
D gene: .
clone size: few
CDR3 protein: CAISGEGNYGYTF
CDR3 DNA: TGTGCCATCAGTGGGGAAGGTAACTATGGCTACACCTTC

J gene: TRBJ1-1
V gene: TRBV7-2
D gene: .
clone size: few
CDR3 protein: CASSLEQRNTEAFF
CDR3 DNA: TGTGCCAGCAGCTTAGAGCAGAGGAACACTGAAGCTTTCTTT

J gene: TRBJ1-2
V gene: TRBV7-2
D gene: .
clone size: .
CDR3 protein: CASSHSYVRRSYGYTF
CDR3 DNA: TGTGCCAGCAGCCATAGTTATGTTCGCAGATCCTATGGCTACACCTTC

J gene: TRBJ2-3
V gene: TRBV6-5
D gene: .
clone size: .
CDR3 protein: CASSSTGSSPDTQYF
CDR3 DNA: TGTGCCAGCAGTTCGACAGGATCTAGTCCAGATACGCAGTATTTT

J gene: TRBJ2-1
V gene: TRBV11-3
D gene: .
clone size: .
CDR3 protein: CASSLDRGDWNEQFF
CDR3 DNA: TGTGCCAGCAGCTTAGACAGGGGGGATTGGAATGAGCAGTTCTTC

J gene: TRBJ2-5
V gene: TRBV6-1
D gene: TRBD1
clone size: .
CDR3 protein: CASRGQGGPQETQYF
CDR3 DNA: TGTGCCAGCAGAGGACAGGGGGGACCCCAAGAGACCCAGTACTTC

J gene: TRBJ1-3
V gene: TRBV28
D gene: TRBD1
clone size: .
CDR3 protein: CASSLTGAGNTIYF
CDR3 DNA: TGTGCCAGCAGTTTAACAGGGGCTGGAAACACCATATATTTT

J gene: TRBJ1-5
V gene: TRBV10-3
D gene: .
clone size: .
CDR3 protein: CATRDGTSNQPQHF
CDR3 DNA: TGTGCCACCCGGGACGGAACTAGCAATCAGCCCCAGCATTTT

J gene: TRBJ1-4
V gene: TRBV7-9
D gene: .
clone size: many
CDR3 protein: CASSGRKVNEKLFF
CDR3 DNA: TGTGCCAGCAGCGGCAGAAAGGTTAATGAAAAACTGTTTTTT

J gene: TRBJ1-1
V gene: TRBV7-2
D gene: .
clone size: .
CDR3 protein: CASSLAVEAFF
CDR3 DNA: TGTGCCAGCAGCTTAGCGGTCGAAGCTTTCTTT

J gene: TRBJ2-4
V gene: TRBV28
D gene: .
clone size: few
CDR3 protein: CASSLENIQYF
CDR3 DNA: TGTGCCAGCAGCCTGGAAAACATTCAGTACTTC

J gene: TRBJ2-5
V gene: TRBV9
D gene: .
clone size: few
CDR3 protein: CASSVAVGQGQETQYF
CDR3 DNA: TGTGCCAGCAGCGTAGCCGTAGGGCAGGGACAAGAGACCCAGTACTTC

J gene: TRBJ1-1
V gene: TRBV4-2
D gene: TRBD1
clone size: .
CDR3 protein: CASSQVGRGRDTEAFF
CDR3 DNA: TGTGCCAGCAGCCAAGTGGGCAGGGGGCGCGACACTGAAGCTTTCTTT

J gene: TRBJ2-1
V gene: TRBV7-3
D gene: TRBD1
clone size: few
CDR3 protein: CASSLFGTEYNEQFF
CDR3 DNA: TGTGCCAGCAGCTTATTCGGGACAGAGTACAATGAGCAGTTCTTC

J gene: TRBJ2-3
V gene: TRBV10-3
D gene: .
clone size: few
CDR3 protein: CASNFGQTGDTQYF
CDR3 DNA: TGTGCCAGCAACTTCGGGCAGACCGGAGATACGCAGTATTTT

J gene: TRBJ2-3
V gene: TRBV18
D gene: .
clone size: few
CDR3 protein: CASSPGGHTDTQYF
CDR3 DNA: TGTGCCAGCTCACCCGGGGGACACACAGATACGCAGTATTTT

J gene: TRBJ2-7
V gene: TRBV7-2
D gene: TRBD2
clone size: few
CDR3 protein: CASSLQSSGKPYEQYF
CDR3 DNA: TGTGCCAGCAGCTTACAATCCAGCGGGAAGCCCTACGAGCAGTACTTC

J gene: TRBJ2-6
V gene: TRBV29-1
D gene: .
clone size: .
CDR3 protein: CSVESGANVQTF
CDR3 DNA: TGCAGCGTTGAGTCTGGGGCCAACGTCCAGACTTTC

J gene: TRBJ1-3
V gene: TRBV25-1
D gene: .
clone size: few
CDR3 protein: CASTPATYDTIYF
CDR3 DNA: TGTGCCAGCACCCCCGCGACATATGACACCATATATTTT

J gene: TRBJ1-1
V gene: TRBV7-2
D gene: .
clone size: few
CDR3 protein: CASSFESGPIPKAFF
CDR3 DNA: TGTGCCAGCAGCTTCGAGTCGGGCCCGATTCCTAAAGCTTTCTTT

J gene: TRBJ2-2
V gene: TRBV11-1
D gene: TRBD1
clone size: .
CDR3 protein: CASRRQGNTGELFF
CDR3 DNA: TGTGCCAGCAGAAGACAGGGTAACACCGGGGAGCTGTTTTTT

J gene: TRBJ2-7
V gene: TRBV4-3
D gene: .
clone size: .
CDR3 protein: CASSQNRGLGASEQYF
CDR3 DNA: TGCGCCAGCAGCCAGAACCGGGGCTTAGGGGCCTCCGAGCAGTACTTC

J gene: TRBJ1-4
V gene: TRBV28
D gene: TRBD1
clone size: few
CDR3 protein: CASRKTGRSEKLFF
CDR3 DNA: TGTGCCAGCAGGAAGACAGGGCGGAGTGAAAAACTGTTTTTT

J gene: TRBJ2-3
V gene: TRBV5-1
D gene: TRBD1
clone size: .
CDR3 protein: CASSAGTADTQYF
CDR3 DNA: TGCGCCAGCAGCGCTGGGACAGCAGATACGCAGTATTTT